Sequencing of this T cell receptor (beta chain) was carried out in a study of OX40 agonist ivuxolimab in advanced cancers. This CDR3 contains 14 residues. The germline CDR1 and CDR2 sequences are MDHEN and SYDVKM. Deletions cut 2 bases from V and 4 bases from J, with 11 bases between. The method was immunoSEQ multiplex PCR; TCRdb's version includes in-frame clones alone and lacks a portion of them. The table records around 90,000 clones, about 94% of them present only once. V and J are TRBV28 and TRBJ1-2, with D perhaps TRBD1 (6 bases). Sequencing was performed on CD4+ or CD8+ T cells sorted from blood, taken in a trial of the OX40 agonist ivuxolimab. The source of this sequence is an adult with an advanced solid tumor such as melanoma, head and neck, liver or kidney cancer. The CDR3 DNA reads TGTGCCAGCAGTTTAGGGGGAGGGGGCTATGGCTACACCTTC. The encoded protein is CASSLGGGGYGYTF.